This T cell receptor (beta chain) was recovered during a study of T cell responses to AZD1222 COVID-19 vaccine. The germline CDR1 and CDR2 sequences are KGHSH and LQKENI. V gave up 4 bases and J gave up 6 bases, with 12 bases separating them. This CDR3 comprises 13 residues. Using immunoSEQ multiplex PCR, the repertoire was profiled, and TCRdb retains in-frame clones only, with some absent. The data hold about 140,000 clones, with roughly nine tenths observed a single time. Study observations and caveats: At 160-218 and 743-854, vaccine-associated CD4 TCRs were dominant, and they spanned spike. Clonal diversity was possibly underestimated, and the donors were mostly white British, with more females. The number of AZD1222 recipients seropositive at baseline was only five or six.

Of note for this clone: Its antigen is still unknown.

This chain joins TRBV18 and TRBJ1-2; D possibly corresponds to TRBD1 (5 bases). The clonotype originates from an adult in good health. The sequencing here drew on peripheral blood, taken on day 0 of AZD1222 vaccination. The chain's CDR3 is CASSHLQENGYTF. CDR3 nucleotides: TGTGCCAGCTCACATTTACAGGAGAATGGCTACACCTTC.